The rows below give T cell receptor beta chains drawn from one sample of a study of neurological immune-mediated disorders. TCRdb re-called the 5' RACE reads through MiXCR, storing one row per CDR3 protein. The sample has 95,000 to 110,000 distinct CDR3 sequences, approximately 10% seen once. Sequenced input: PBMCs. The receptor set was obtained from a female donor with HTLV-1-associated myelopathy (HAM/TSP). Each CDR3 is given with its conserved first and last residue. The D gene is left open where the match is weak. Size is stated for part of the rows, as once, few or many counts, or as a class when the clone is expanded.

DNA: TGCAGTGCTTCCCGAAATCCGGGGACCTACGAGCAGTACTTC
CDR3: CSASRNPGTYEQYF
length: 14
size: many
V: TRBV20-1
D: -
J: TRBJ2-7

DNA: TGCAGTGCCACCCCCTTGAGACAGGGTTTTTTCGAGCAGTTCTTC
CDR3: CSATPLRQGFFEQFF
length: 15
size: -
V: TRBV20-1
D: TRBD1
J: TRBJ2-1

DNA: TGTGCCAGTAGTACCGCGACAGAGGGCGAGCAGTACTTC
CDR3: CASSTATEGEQYF
length: 13
size: -
V: TRBV19
D: -
J: TRBJ2-7

DNA: TGCAGTGCTAGAGATTGGTCGGCTAGCGGGGGGGCCAGTCGTGAGACCCAGTACTTC
CDR3: CSARDWSASGGASRETQYF
length: 19
size: few
V: TRBV20-1
D: TRBD2
J: TRBJ2-5

DNA: TGTGCCAGCAGCCCGAATTCCGGACAGTTCGACGAGCAGTACTTC
CDR3: CASSPNSGQFDEQYF
length: 15
size: many
V: TRBV4-2
D: -
J: TRBJ2-7

DNA: TGCGCCAGCAGCACGTCAGGGGGCCAAGAGACCCAGTACTTC
CDR3: CASSTSGGQETQYF
length: 14
size: many
V: TRBV5-1
D: TRBD1
J: TRBJ2-5

DNA: TGTGCCAGCAGCTACTACCGGCGGGGGGGCGCCACAGATACGCAGTATTTT
CDR3: CASSYYRRGGATDTQYF
length: 17
size: medium-sized
V: TRBV7-2
D: TRBD2
J: TRBJ2-3

DNA: TGTGCCAGCAGTGGTACTAGCGGGGGGCCGCACTACGAGCAGTACTTC
CDR3: CASSGTSGGPHYEQYF
length: 16
size: many
V: TRBV28
D: TRBD2
J: TRBJ2-7

DNA: TGCAGTGCCATGGGGGCGCGGTTGTCTGGGGCCAACGTCCTGACTTTC
CDR3: CSAMGARLSGANVLTF
length: 16
size: many
V: TRBV20-1
D: -
J: TRBJ2-6

DNA: TGCGCCAGCAGCGTGACCAACCCGGGAGAGACCCAGTACTTC
CDR3: CASSVTNPGETQYF
length: 14
size: -
V: TRBV5-1
D: -
J: TRBJ2-5

DNA: TGTGCCAGCAGCTTACAGGGGGCGGGAGGAAACACCATATATTTT
CDR3: CASSLQGAGGNTIYF
length: 15
size: many
V: TRBV7-2
D: TRBD1
J: TRBJ1-3

DNA: TGTGCTACCAGCAGTTTACCCCCGGGACTAACCACAGATACGCAGTATTTT
CDR3: CATSSLPPGLTTDTQYF
length: 17
size: many
V: TRBV15
D: TRBD2
J: TRBJ2-3

DNA: TGCAGTGCTAGAGACTTTAAGGGGACTAGCGGGGGGGCTTTGGAGACCCAGTACTTC
CDR3: CSARDFKGTSGGALETQYF
length: 19
size: many
V: TRBV20-1
D: TRBD2
J: TRBJ2-5

DNA: TGTGCCAGCAAACAGACAGGGAACACTGAAGCTTTCTTT
CDR3: CASKQTGNTEAFF
length: 13
size: many
V: TRBV25-1
D: -
J: TRBJ1-1

DNA: TGTGCCAGCAGCCCCCGATTCGGGACAGGGACCTACGAGCAGTACTTC
CDR3: CASSPRFGTGTYEQYF
length: 16
size: many
V: TRBV5-6
D: TRBD1
J: TRBJ2-7

DNA: TGCGCCAGCAGCCCGGGGGTAACTAGCATTACAGATACGCAGTATTTT
CDR3: CASSPGVTSITDTQYF
length: 16
size: many
V: TRBV5-1
D: -
J: TRBJ2-3

DNA: TGTGCCAGCAGCGAACCCGGGACAGATGAAAAACTGTTTTTT
CDR3: CASSEPGTDEKLFF
length: 14
size: many
V: TRBV12-3/TRBV12-4
D: TRBD1
J: TRBJ1-4

DNA: TGTGCCAGCAGCCCCCCAACAGGAAGACTCTCCTACGAGCAGTACTTC
CDR3: CASSPPTGRLSYEQYF
length: 16
size: many
V: TRBV7-9
D: -
J: TRBJ2-7

DNA: TGTGCCAGCTCACCAAGTACACCGAATAGCAATCAGCCCCAGCATTTT
CDR3: CASSPSTPNSNQPQHF
length: 16
size: many
V: TRBV18
D: -
J: TRBJ1-5

DNA: TGTGCCAGCAGTGCGGCTAGCGGGGGGGGGAGATATACGCAGTATTTT
CDR3: CASSAASGGGRYTQYF
length: 16
size: many
V: TRBV27
D: TRBD2
J: TRBJ2-3

DNA: TGTGCCATCAGTAACCCACAGGGTACCACAGATACGCAGTATTTT
CDR3: CAISNPQGTTDTQYF
length: 15
size: many
V: TRBV10-3
D: -
J: TRBJ2-3

DNA: TGCGCCAGCAGCTTGGGAAGCGGGTGGAGAGATGGTACAGATACGCAGTATTTT
CDR3: CASSLGSGWRDGTDTQYF
length: 18
size: many
V: TRBV5-1
D: -
J: TRBJ2-3

DNA: TGCGCCAGCAGCTTGGGTCGGGGGACGGGGGAGCAGTACTTC
CDR3: CASSLGRGTGEQYF
length: 14
size: many
V: TRBV5-1
D: -
J: TRBJ2-7

DNA: TGCAGTGCTAGAGATCTTGTTTCGCCTTTCTCCTACGAGCAGTACTTC
CDR3: CSARDLVSPFSYEQYF
length: 16
size: many
V: TRBV20-1
D: -
J: TRBJ2-7

DNA: TGTGCCAGCAGCGTAGGATTATGGGACTACGAGCAGTACTTC
CDR3: CASSVGLWDYEQYF
length: 14
size: many
V: TRBV9
D: -
J: TRBJ2-7

DNA: TGTGCCAGCAGTCCCACCTTGGGCGGGGGTAGGAATGAGCAGTTCTTC
CDR3: CASSPTLGGGRNEQFF
length: 16
size: many
V: TRBV3-1
D: TRBD2
J: TRBJ2-1

DNA: TGCGCCAGCAGCCAAGTCGAGCGGGGGCCCTTGGATGTGGATACGCAGTATTTT
CDR3: CASSQVERGPLDVDTQYF
length: 18
size: many
V: TRBV4-1
D: TRBD2
J: TRBJ2-3

DNA: TGTGCCAGCAGACTAACAACTTCGGACAGGGGGCAGAGGGCCCAGCATTTT
CDR3: CASRLTTSDRGQRAQHF
length: 17
size: many
V: TRBV6-2/TRBV6-3
D: TRBD1
J: TRBJ1-5

DNA: TGTGCCAGCAGCCTTCGGGGGGGCGGAAGCTCCTACAATGAGCAGTTCTTC
CDR3: CASSLRGGGSSYNEQFF
length: 17
size: many
V: TRBV5-5
D: TRBD2
J: TRBJ2-1

DNA: TGCAGTGCTAGTGAGGGGGTTGGTGAGCAGTTCTTC
CDR3: CSASEGVGEQFF
length: 12
size: -
V: TRBV20-1
D: -
J: TRBJ2-1

DNA: TGCGCCAGCAGCACCGGGACGGCAACAGATACGCAGTATTTT
CDR3: CASSTGTATDTQYF
length: 14
size: many
V: TRBV5-1
D: -
J: TRBJ2-3

DNA: TGTGCCAGCAGCCTAATGGGCTCCTACAATGAGCAGTTCTTC
CDR3: CASSLMGSYNEQFF
length: 14
size: many
V: TRBV4-2
D: -
J: TRBJ2-1

DNA: TGTGCCAGCAGTTTATGGCAGGGAAGGAACGAGCAGTACTTC
CDR3: CASSLWQGRNEQYF
length: 14
size: -
V: TRBV28
D: -
J: TRBJ2-7

DNA: TGCAGTGCTAGAGATAACTTCGGGGACGGAGTCTATGGCTACACCTTC
CDR3: CSARDNFGDGVYGYTF
length: 16
size: -
V: TRBV20-1
D: -
J: TRBJ1-2

DNA: TGTGCCAGCAGCAATCGACCCCCTAACTATGGCTACACCTTC
CDR3: CASSNRPPNYGYTF
length: 14
size: many
V: TRBV5-6
D: -
J: TRBJ1-2

DNA: TGCAGTGCCTTATTTGGGGGGAGTAATGAGCAGTTCTTC
CDR3: CSALFGGSNEQFF
length: 13
size: many
V: TRBV20-1
D: -
J: TRBJ2-1

DNA: TGCGCCAGCAGCCGGGGCAGTGGAGACACAGATACGCAGTATTTT
CDR3: CASSRGSGDTDTQYF
length: 15
size: -
V: TRBV5-1
D: -
J: TRBJ2-3

DNA: TGCAGTGCTAGGTCTTGGGGGAGGGTCTACGAGCAGTACTTC
CDR3: CSARSWGRVYEQYF
length: 14
size: many
V: TRBV20-1
D: TRBD2
J: TRBJ2-7

DNA: TGTGCCAGCAGTTTGGGACGGGGCGGCACTGAAGCTTTCTTT
CDR3: CASSLGRGGTEAFF
length: 14
size: many
V: TRBV12-3/TRBV12-4
D: -
J: TRBJ1-1

DNA: TGTGCCAGCAGCCTACCGGGACCACGAGGGGAGCAGTACTTC
CDR3: CASSLPGPRGEQYF
length: 14
size: many
V: TRBV5-6
D: -
J: TRBJ2-7

DNA: TGTGCCAGCAGTGAACTGTCCGGAGGCATCGGGGAGCTGTTTTTT
CDR3: CASSELSGGIGELFF
length: 15
size: many
V: TRBV6-1
D: -
J: TRBJ2-2

DNA: TGCGCCAGCAGCGGCACGATCGGACAGGGCAGCAATGAGCAGTTCTTC
CDR3: CASSGTIGQGSNEQFF
length: 16
size: -
V: TRBV5-1
D: TRBD1
J: TRBJ2-1

DNA: TGCGCCAGCAGCTTGGGGGACGGGCCGCTCTCCTACGAGCAGTACTTC
CDR3: CASSLGDGPLSYEQYF
length: 16
size: many
V: TRBV5-1
D: -
J: TRBJ2-7

DNA: TGCGCCAGCAGCTTCGCCGGGGGCGTTACCGGGGAGCTGTTTTTT
CDR3: CASSFAGGVTGELFF
length: 15
size: many
V: TRBV5-1
D: -
J: TRBJ2-2

DNA: TGTGCCAGCAGCGCTCGGGGATCTGAAGCTTTCTTT
CDR3: CASSARGSEAFF
length: 12
size: few
V: TRBV7-2
D: -
J: TRBJ1-1

DNA: TGCGCCAGCAGCTTGTCCGGAGGGAGGAACGAGCAGTACTTC
CDR3: CASSLSGGRNEQYF
length: 14
size: -
V: TRBV5-1
D: -
J: TRBJ2-7

DNA: TGTGCCAGCAGCTTGTACGGAAACAGGTACAATCAGCCCCAGCATTTT
CDR3: CASSLYGNRYNQPQHF
length: 16
size: few
V: TRBV5-6
D: -
J: TRBJ1-5